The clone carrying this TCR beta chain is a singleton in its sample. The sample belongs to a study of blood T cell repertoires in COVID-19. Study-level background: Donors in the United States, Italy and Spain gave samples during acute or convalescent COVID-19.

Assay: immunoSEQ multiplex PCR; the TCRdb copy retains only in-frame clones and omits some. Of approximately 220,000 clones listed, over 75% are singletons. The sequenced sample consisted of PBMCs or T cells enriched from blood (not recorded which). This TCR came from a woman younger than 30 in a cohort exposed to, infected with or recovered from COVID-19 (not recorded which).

CDR3 bases: TGCGCCAGCAGCTTCAGGACAGGGGGCTTCGGGGAGCTGTTTTTT. Amino acids: CASSFRTGGFGELFF. V and J are TRBV5-1 and TRBJ2-2, with TRBD1 matching over 11 bases. CDR3 length equals 15 residues. J lost 7 bases, V lost 2 bases, and 4 bases had no gene match. The germline V gene has CDR1 SGHRS and CDR2 YFSETQ.